The 2 T cell receptor beta chains below come from one sample, sequenced in a study of blood T cell repertoires in COVID-19. TCRdb's table, derived via immunoSEQ multiplex PCR, lists solely in-frame clones and lacks some. The sample consists of 80,000 or so clones, around 74% of them appearing once. Input material: peripheral blood. These receptors all come from a human donor in a cohort sampled during active COVID-19.

V usage is TRBV5-1 and J usage is TRBJ2-3, with 10 bases fitting TRBD1. With 4 bases clipped from V and 1 base from J, the junction kept 12 bases outside the gene matches. Germline V gene lookup returns CDR1 SGHRS and CDR2 YFSETQ. CDR3 size: 18 residues. The CDR3 is CASSISPPGTGGTDTQYF. Written as DNA, the CDR3 is TGCGCCAGCAGCATATCCCCACCCGGGACAGGGGGCACAGATACGCAGTATTTT. Drawing the rest from reference TRBV5-1 and TRBJ2-3, the complete variable domain is KAGVTQTPRYLIKTRGQQVTLSCSPISGHRSVSWYQQTPGQGLQFLFEYFSETQRNKGNFPGRFSGRQFSNSRSEMNVSTLELGDSALYLCASSISPPGTGGTDTQYFGPGTRLTVL.

The V call is TRBV19, the J call TRBJ2-6, with TRBD1 identical over 7 bases. The V and J ends lost 0 bases and 0 bases, in that order; junction bases with no gene match: 5. Germline CDR1 is LNHDA and CDR2 is SQIVND (reference sequence). The CDR3 has 18 amino acids. In DNA form, the CDR3 reads TGTGCCAGTAGTATAGACGGGGACAGTTTCTCTGGGGCCAACGTCCTGACTTTC. Protein: CASSIDGDSFSGANVLTF.